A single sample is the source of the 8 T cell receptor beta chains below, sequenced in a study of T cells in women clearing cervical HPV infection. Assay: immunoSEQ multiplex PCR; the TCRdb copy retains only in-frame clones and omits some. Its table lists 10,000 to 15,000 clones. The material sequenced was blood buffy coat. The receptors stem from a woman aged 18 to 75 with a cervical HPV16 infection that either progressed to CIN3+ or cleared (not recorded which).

The CDR3 spells CAIRTGTGPSEQYF. The sequenced CDR3 bases are TGTGCCATCAGAACCGGGACAGGTCCTTCCGAG. V is TRBV10-3 and J is TRBJ2-7, with 8 bases lining up with TRBD1. The DNA ends 3 residues before the CDR3 does, and the rest of the CDR3 is filled in from the germline J gene. CDR3 size: 14 residues. Trimming cost V 6 bases and J 6 bases; bases outside gene matches: 10. In germline, CDR1 is ENHRY, CDR2 SYGVKD.

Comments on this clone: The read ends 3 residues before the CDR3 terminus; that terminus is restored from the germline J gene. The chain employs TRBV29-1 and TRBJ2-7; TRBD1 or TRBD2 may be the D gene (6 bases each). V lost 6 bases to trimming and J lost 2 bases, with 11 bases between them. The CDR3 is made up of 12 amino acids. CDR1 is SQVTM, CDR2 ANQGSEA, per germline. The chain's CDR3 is CSVAGHTYEQYF. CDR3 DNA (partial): TGCAGCGTCGCGGGACATACCTACGAG.

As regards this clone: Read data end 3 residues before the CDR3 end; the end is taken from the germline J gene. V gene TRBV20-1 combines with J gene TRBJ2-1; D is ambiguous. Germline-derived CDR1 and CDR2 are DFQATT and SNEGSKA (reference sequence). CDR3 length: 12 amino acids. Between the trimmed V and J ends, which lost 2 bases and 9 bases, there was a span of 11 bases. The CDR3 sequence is CSARKQPTEQFF. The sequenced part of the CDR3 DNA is TGCAGTGCTAGAAAACAGCCTACTGAG.

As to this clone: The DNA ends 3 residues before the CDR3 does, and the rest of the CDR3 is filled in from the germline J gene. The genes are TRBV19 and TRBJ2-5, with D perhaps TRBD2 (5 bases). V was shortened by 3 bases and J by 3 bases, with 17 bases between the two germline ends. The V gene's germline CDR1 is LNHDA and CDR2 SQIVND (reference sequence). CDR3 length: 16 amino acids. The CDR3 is CASSMWSPGNKETQYF. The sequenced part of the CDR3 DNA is TGTGCCAGTAGTATGTGGTCCCCGGGGAATAAAGAGACC.

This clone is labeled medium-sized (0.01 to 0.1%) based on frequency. CDR3 DNA, as far as it was read: TGCGCCAGCAGCTCCGTGACAGGGAACACAGATACG. Residues: CASSSVTGNTDT. From start to end, the CDR3 is CASSSVTGNTDTQYF. This rearrangement joins TRBV5-1 to TRBJ2-3; TRBD1 matches at 7 bases. The CDR3 goes on 3 residues after the read ends, and that part is filled in from the germline J gene. Germline V lookup: CDR1 SGHRS, CDR2 YFSETQ. Trimming removed 3 bases from V and 2 bases from J; junction bases left unmatched: 6. This CDR3 has 15 residues.

CDR3 DNA (partial): TGTGCCAGCAGCACCACCGGCAGGGGTCTTGGC. Its translation: CASSTTGRGLG. The CDR3 reads in full as CASSTTGRGLGYTF. The chain is built from TRBV12-3 or TRBV12-4 and TRBJ1-2; possibly TRBD1 for D (6 bases). The DNA ends 3 residues before the CDR3 does, and the rest of the CDR3 is filled in from the germline J gene. V lost 6 bases and J lost 7, with 18 bases in between. CDR3 length equals 14 residues.

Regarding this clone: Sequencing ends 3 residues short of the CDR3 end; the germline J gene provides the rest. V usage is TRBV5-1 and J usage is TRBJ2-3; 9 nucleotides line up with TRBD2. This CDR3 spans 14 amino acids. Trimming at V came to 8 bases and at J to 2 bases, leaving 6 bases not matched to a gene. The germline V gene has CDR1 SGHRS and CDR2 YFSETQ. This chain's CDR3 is CASTSGQPTDTQYF. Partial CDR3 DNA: TGCGCCAGTACTAGCGGGCAACCCACAGATACG. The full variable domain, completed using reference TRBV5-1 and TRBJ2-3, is KAGVTQTPRYLIKTRGQQVTLSCSPISGHRSVSWYQQTPGQGLQFLFEYFSETQRNKGNFPGRFSGRQFSNSRSEMNVSTLELGDSALYLCASTSGQPTDTQYFGPGTRLTVL.

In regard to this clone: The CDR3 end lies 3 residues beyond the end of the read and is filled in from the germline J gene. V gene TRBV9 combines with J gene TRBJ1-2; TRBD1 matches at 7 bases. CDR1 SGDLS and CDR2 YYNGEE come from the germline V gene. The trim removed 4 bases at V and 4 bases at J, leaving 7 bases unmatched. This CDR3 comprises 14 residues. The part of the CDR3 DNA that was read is TGTGCCAGCAGCACCGCGACAGGGACCTATGGC. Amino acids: CASSTATGTYG. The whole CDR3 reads CASSTATGTYGYTF.